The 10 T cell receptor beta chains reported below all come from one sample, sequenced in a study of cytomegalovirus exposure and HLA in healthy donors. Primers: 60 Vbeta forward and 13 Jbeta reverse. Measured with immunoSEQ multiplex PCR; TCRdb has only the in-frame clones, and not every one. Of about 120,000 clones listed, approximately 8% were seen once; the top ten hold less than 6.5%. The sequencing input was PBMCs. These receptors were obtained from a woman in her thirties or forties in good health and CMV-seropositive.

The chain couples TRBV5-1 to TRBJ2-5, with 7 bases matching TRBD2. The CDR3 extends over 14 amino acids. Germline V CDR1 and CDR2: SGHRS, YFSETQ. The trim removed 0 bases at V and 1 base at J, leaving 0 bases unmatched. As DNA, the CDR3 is TGCGCCAGCAGCTTGGGACTAGCCCAAGAGACCCAGTACTTC. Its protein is CASSLGLAQETQYF.

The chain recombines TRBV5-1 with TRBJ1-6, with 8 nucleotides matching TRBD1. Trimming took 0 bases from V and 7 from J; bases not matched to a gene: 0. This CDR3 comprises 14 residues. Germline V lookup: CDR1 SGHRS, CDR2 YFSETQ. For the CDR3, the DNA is TGCGCCAGCAGCTTGGGACAGGGGAATTCACCCCTCCACTTT. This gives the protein CASSLGQGNSPLHF.

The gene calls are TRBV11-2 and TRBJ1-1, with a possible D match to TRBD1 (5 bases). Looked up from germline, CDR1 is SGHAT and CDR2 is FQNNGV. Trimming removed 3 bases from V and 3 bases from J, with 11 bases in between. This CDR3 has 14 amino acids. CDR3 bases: TGTGCCAGCAGCTTCGCGGGGGGGGACACTGAAGCTTTCTTT. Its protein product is CASSFAGGDTEAFF.

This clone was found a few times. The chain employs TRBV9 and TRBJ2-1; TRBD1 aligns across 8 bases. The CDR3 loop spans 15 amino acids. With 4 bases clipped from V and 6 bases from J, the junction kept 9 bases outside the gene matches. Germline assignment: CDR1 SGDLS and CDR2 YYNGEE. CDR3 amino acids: CASSFGQGLGNEQFF. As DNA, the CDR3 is TGTGCCAGCAGCTTCGGACAGGGTTTAGGCAATGAGCAGTTCTTC.

The CDR3 protein is CASSAGGGTEAFF. The CDR3 DNA reads TGTGCCAGCAGTGCGGGAGGGGGAACTGAAGCTTTCTTT. The V gene is TRBV6-4, the J gene TRBJ1-1, with D perhaps matching TRBD1 (6 bases). CDR1 and CDR2 (germline): MRHNA, SNTAGT. V was pared by 4 bases and J by 5 bases, with 11 bases between. The CDR3 consists of 13 residues.

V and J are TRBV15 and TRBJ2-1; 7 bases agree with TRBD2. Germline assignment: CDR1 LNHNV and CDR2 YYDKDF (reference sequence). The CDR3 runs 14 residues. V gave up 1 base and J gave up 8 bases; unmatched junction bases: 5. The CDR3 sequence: CATSRGLAEDEQFF. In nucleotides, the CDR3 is TGTGCCACCAGCAGAGGACTAGCTGAAGATGAGCAGTTCTTC.

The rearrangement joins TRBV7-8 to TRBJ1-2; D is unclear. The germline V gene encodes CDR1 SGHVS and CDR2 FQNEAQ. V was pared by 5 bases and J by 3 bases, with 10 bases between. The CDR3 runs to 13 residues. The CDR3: CASSPTQDYGYTF. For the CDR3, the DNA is TGTGCCAGCAGCCCCACACAAGACTATGGCTACACCTTC.

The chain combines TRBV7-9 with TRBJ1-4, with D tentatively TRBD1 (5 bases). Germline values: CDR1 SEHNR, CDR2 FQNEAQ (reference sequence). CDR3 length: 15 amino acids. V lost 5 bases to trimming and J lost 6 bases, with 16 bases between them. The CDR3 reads CASSETGTEDEKLFF. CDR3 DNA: TGTGCCAGCAGCGAGACCGGGACTGAGGATGAAAAACTGTTTTTT. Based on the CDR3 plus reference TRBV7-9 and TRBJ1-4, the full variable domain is DTGVSQNPRHKITKRGQNVTFRCDPISEHNRLYWYRQTLGQGPEFLTYFQNEAQLEKSRLLSDRFSAERPKGSFSTLEIQRTEQGDSAMYLCASSETGTEDEKLFFGSGTQLSVL.

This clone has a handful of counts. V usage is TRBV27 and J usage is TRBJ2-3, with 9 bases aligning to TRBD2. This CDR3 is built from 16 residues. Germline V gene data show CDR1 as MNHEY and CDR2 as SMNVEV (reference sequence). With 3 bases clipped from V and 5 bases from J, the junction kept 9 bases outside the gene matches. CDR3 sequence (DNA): TGTGCCAGCAGTTTCCGGCCGGGACTAGCAGTAGATACGCAGTATTTT. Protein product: CASSFRPGLAVDTQYF.

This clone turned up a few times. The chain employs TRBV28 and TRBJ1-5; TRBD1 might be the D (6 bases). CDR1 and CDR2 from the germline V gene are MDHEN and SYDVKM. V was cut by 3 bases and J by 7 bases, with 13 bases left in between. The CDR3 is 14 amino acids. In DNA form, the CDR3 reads TGTGCCAGCAGTTTCCCAGGGGAGGGCCAGCCCCAGCATTTT. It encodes CASSFPGEGQPQHF.